This T cell receptor (beta chain) was recorded in a study of blood T cell repertoires in COVID-19. Whole-study context: T cells, B-cell-depleted T cells, or PBMCs provided the cDNA or gDNA that served as material.

Germline V lookup: CDR1 SGHAT, CDR2 FQNNGV. After removal of 5 bases from V and 1 base from J, the junction contained 4 bases not matched to a gene. This CDR3 has 15 residues. Recruits, aged roughly 18 to 95 years, lived in 24 US areas. Participants reported their clinical history, and cohort assignment relied on those reports. This clone has only one observation. As originally analysed: The assay estimated nucleated cells by amplifying reference gene primers. The protocol was immunoSEQ multiplex PCR, while the TCRdb copy is restricted to in-frame clones and leaves out a portion. That table supplies the V and J calls and clone size; D and trimming were determined from the DNA. This table has a few hundred thousand clones, approximately 86% appearing once.

The chain couples TRBV11-2 to TRBJ2-2, with TRBD1 matching 7 bases. This clonotype was sampled from a woman aged 45-60 years with acute COVID-19. The specimen was PBMCs or T cells enriched from blood (not recorded which). The CDR3 spells CASSPRQGNTGELFF. The CDR3 coding sequence is TGTGCCAGCAGCCCTAGACAGGGGAACACCGGGGAGCTGTTTTTT.